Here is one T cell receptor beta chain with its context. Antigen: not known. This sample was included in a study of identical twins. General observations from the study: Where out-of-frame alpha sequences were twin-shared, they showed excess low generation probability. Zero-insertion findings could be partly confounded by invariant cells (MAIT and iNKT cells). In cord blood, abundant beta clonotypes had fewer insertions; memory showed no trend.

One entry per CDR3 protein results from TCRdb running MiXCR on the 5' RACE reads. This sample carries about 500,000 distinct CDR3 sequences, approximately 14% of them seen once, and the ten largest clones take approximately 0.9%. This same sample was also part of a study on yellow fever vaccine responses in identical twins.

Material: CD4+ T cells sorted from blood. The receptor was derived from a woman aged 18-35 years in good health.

The DNA of the CDR3 is TGTGCCTGGAGCCCCGGGCGTGAGCAGTTCTTC. Its protein product is CAWSPGREQFF. This rearrangement joins TRBV30 to TRBJ2-1, with D uncertain. V gave up 3 bases and J gave up 9 bases, with 9 bases separating them. This CDR3 is 11 amino acids long. The germline CDR1 and CDR2 sequences are GTSNPN and SVGIG (reference sequence).